These 23 T cell receptor beta chains were sequenced from one sample in a study of beta chain features in type 1 diabetes. Study outcomes and limitations: Moderate but significant shortening of TCRB CDR3s was recorded in all four CD4+ subsets from Type 1 diabetes patients.

These TCRs are of unknown antigen specificity. Isolated RNA was reverse transcribed in full, so expressed TCRB transcripts were sequenced. Generated by immunoSEQ multiplex PCR, the TCRdb table keeps only in-frame clones and is missing some. Among tens of thousands of clones listed, under 60% were seen once. Material: Tregs from blood. All receptors derive from a woman in her 40s with type 1 diabetes.

This clone was counted a single time. The gene calls are TRBV5-1 and TRBJ2-1, with D perhaps TRBD2 (7 bases). The ends were cut back, 5 bases at V and 6 bases at J, with 12 bases in the middle. Germline V gene lookup returns CDR1 SGHRS and CDR2 YFSETQ. This CDR3 has 13 amino acids. This chain's CDR3 is CASRRGRVNEQFF. In DNA, the CDR3 is TGCGCCAGCAGAAGGGGGAGGGTCAATGAGCAGTTCTTC.

The rearrangement links TRBV2 to TRBJ1-2, with D possibly matching TRBD1 (5 bases). The CDR3 length is 13 residues. Trimming pared 3 bases from V and 2 bases from J, leaving 7 bases between. Germline V gene data show CDR1 as SNHLY and CDR2 as FYNNEI. The CDR3 loop is CASSEAGNYGYTF. DNA for the CDR3: TGTGCCAGCAGTGAGGCAGGGAACTATGGCTACACCTTC. Complete variable domain (other parts from reference TRBV2 and TRBJ1-2): EPEVTQTPSHQVTQMGQEVILRCVPISNHLYFYWYRQILGQKVEFLVSFYNNEISEKSEIFDDQFSVERPDGSNFTLKIRSTKLEDSAMYFCASSEAGNYGYTFGSGTRLTVV.

The rearrangement uses TRBV5-1 and TRBJ2-7, with D maybe TRBD1 (5 bases). Germline V gene lookup returns CDR1 SGHRS and CDR2 YFSETQ. The CDR3 has 16 amino acids. With 2 bases removed from V and 5 bases from J, the gap between germline ends came to 20 bases. Written as DNA, the CDR3 is TGCGCCAGCAGCTTAAGGACATCCCCGGGCATCGACGAGCAGTACTTC. It is translated as CASSLRTSPGIDEQYF.

The chain employs TRBV28 and TRBJ1-1; D perhaps matches TRBD1 (6 bases). This CDR3 region has 12 residues. Trimming stripped 7 bases from V and 4 bases from J, with 10 bases between. Germline V gives CDR1 MDHEN, CDR2 SYDVKM. The CDR3 loop reads CASKQGSTEAFF. The CDR3 DNA follows: TGTGCCAGCAAACAGGGAAGCACTGAAGCTTTCTTT.

The rearrangement joins TRBV29-1 to TRBJ2-3; 8 bases map to TRBD2. This CDR3 comprises 14 residues. Per germline, CDR1 SQVTM and CDR2 ANQGSEA. Trimming took 6 bases from V and 2 from J; bases not matched to a gene: 7. As DNA, the CDR3 is TGCAGCGTGACCGGGACTAGTCCCACAGATACGCAGTATTTT. This codes for CSVTGTSPTDTQYF.

The table lists this clone with a few counts. The V call is TRBV5-1, the J call TRBJ2-3; TRBD1 might be the D (6 bases). V was cut by 2 bases and J by 2 bases, with 9 bases left in between. This CDR3 spans 14 amino acids. Germline CDR1 reads SGHRS; CDR2 reads YFSETQ. CDR3 amino acids: CASSLGGPTDTQYF. In DNA, the CDR3 is TGCGCCAGCAGCTTAGGGGGACCCACAGATACGCAGTATTTT.

The gene calls are TRBV7-2 and TRBJ2-3; tentative D call: TRBD2 (5 bases). This CDR3 has 13 residues. Trimming took off 4 bases at V and 0 bases at J, with 5 bases between the two ends. Germline CDR1 SGHTA, CDR2 FQGNSA. The CDR3 protein is CASSWRSTDTQYF. Written as DNA, the CDR3 is TGTGCCAGCAGCTGGAGGAGCACAGATACGCAGTATTTT.

This clone has only a few counts. CDR3 loop: CASSQEVGRGGADTQYF. The CDR3 DNA sequence: TGCGCCAGCAGCCAAGAGGTGGGGAGGGGAGGCGCAGATACGCAGTATTTT. The V and J genes are TRBV4-1 and TRBJ2-3; 7 positions match TRBD2. Trimming removed 0 bases from V and 4 bases from J; junction bases left unmatched: 10. The CDR3 has 17 amino acids. CDR1 is MGHRA, CDR2 YSYEKL, per germline.

The gene calls are TRBV5-1 and TRBJ2-1, with 8 bases fitting TRBD2. Per the germline V gene, CDR1 is SGHRS and CDR2 is YFSETQ. J was trimmed by 7 bases and V by 5 bases; bases with no gene match: 11. The CDR3 runs 15 residues. The CDR3 protein is CASSLGQPGGNEQFF. CDR3 nucleotide sequence: TGCGCCAGCAGTCTCGGACAGCCGGGGGGGAATGAGCAGTTCTTC. Full variable domain (remainder filled in from reference TRBV5-1 and TRBJ2-1): KAGVTQTPRYLIKTRGQQVTLSCSPISGHRSVSWYQQTPGQGLQFLFEYFSETQRNKGNFPGRFSGRQFSNSRSEMNVSTLELGDSALYLCASSLGQPGGNEQFFGPGTRLTVL.

There are a few counts of this clone. The chain joins TRBV5-4 to TRBJ2-2, with TRBD2 identical over 13 bases. This CDR3 spans 17 amino acids. In germline, CDR1 is SGHNT, CDR2 YYREEE (reference sequence). V gave up 4 bases and J gave up 5 bases; unmatched junction bases: 8. The CDR3 sequence is CASSPGLAGDYTGELFF. In DNA form, the CDR3 reads TGTGCCAGCAGCCCCGGACTAGCGGGAGATTATACCGGGGAGCTGTTTTTT.

The sample holds a few counts of this clone. This chain connects TRBV11-1 to TRBJ2-5, with 11 bases fitting TRBD2. The CDR3 consists of 15 residues. With 3 bases clipped from V and 5 bases from J, the junction kept 5 bases outside the gene matches. Germline V CDR1 and CDR2: SGHAT, FQDESV (reference sequence). CDR3 sequence: CASSFGTSGLETQYF. CDR3 nucleotide sequence: TGTGCCAGCAGCTTTGGGACTAGCGGCCTGGAGACCCAGTACTTC.

In its sample, this clone was seen a few times. The rearrangement joins TRBV7-9 to TRBJ2-1, with TRBD2 identical over 9 bases. Looked up from germline, CDR1 is SEHNR and CDR2 is FQNEAQ (reference sequence). The trim removed 5 bases at V and 10 bases at J, leaving 9 bases unmatched. This CDR3 contains 14 residues. CDR3 in DNA: TGTGCCAGCAGCACGACGGGACTAGCACGCGAGCAGTTCTTC. Its protein is CASSTTGLAREQFF. Together with reference TRBV7-9 and TRBJ2-1, the CDR3 gives the full variable domain: DTGVSQNPRHKITKRGQNVTFRCDPISEHNRLYWYRQTLGQGPEFLTYFQNEAQLEKSRLLSDRFSAERPKGSFSTLEIQRTEQGDSAMYLCASSTTGLAREQFFGPGTRLTVL.

The CDR3: CASSFGGQPQHF. Written as DNA, the CDR3 is TGTGCCAGCAGCTTTGGGGGGCAGCCCCAGCATTTT. The V call is TRBV5-5, the J call TRBJ1-5, with D perhaps matching TRBD1 (5 bases). The V gene lost 2 bases and the J gene lost 7 bases, with 7 bases spanning the gap. The length of the CDR3 is 12 residues. CDR1 is SGHKS and CDR2 is YYEKEE in the germline V gene (reference sequence).

This rearrangement joins TRBV9 to TRBJ1-5, with 12 bases aligning to TRBD1. The germline CDR1 and CDR2 sequences are SGDLS and YYNGEE. Losses at the gene ends were 4 bases for V and 1 base for J; bases not matched to a gene: 3. The CDR3 covers 16 residues. The CDR3 region has the DNA TGTGCCAGCAGCTCGGGACAGGGGGCAAGCAATCAGCCCCAGCATTTT. It specifies CASSSGQGASNQPQHF.

This clone was counted between two and nine times. This chain joins TRBV5-1 and TRBJ2-1, with D perhaps matching TRBD1 (5 bases). The CDR3 length is 15 residues. Germline V gives CDR1 SGHRS, CDR2 YFSETQ. Trimming took off 1 base at V and 7 bases at J, with 15 bases between the two ends. The CDR3 spells CASSLSQGFGNEQFF. In nucleotides, the CDR3 is TGCGCCAGCAGCTTGAGCCAGGGATTTGGAAATGAGCAGTTCTTC.

The chain recombines TRBV7-2 with TRBJ2-1; tentative D call: TRBD2 (7 bases). V was clipped by 3 bases and J by 8 bases, with 20 bases between them. Germline loops: CDR1 SGHTA, CDR2 FQGNSA. The CDR3 is 16 amino acids. The CDR3 region has the DNA TGTGCCAGCAGCTTGCGGGGGCTGAGGCAGTCCCATGAGCAGTTCTTC. Translation gives CASSLRGLRQSHEQFF.

This clone was recorded once. The CDR3 bases are TGTGCCAGCAGCTTACGCGGACAATCCTACGAGCAGTACTTC. Residues: CASSLRGQSYEQYF. The genes are TRBV5-6 and TRBJ2-7, with D possibly TRBD1 on 5 matching bases. This CDR3 is 14 amino acids long. Trimming took 2 bases from V and 1 from J, leaving 10 bases between them. Germline V CDR1 and CDR2: SGHDT, YYEEEE.

The sample holds a few counts of this clone. The genes are TRBV6-1 and TRBJ1-4, with D possibly TRBD1 on 6 matching bases. The germline gives CDR1 MNHNS, CDR2 SASEGT. Trimming removed 8 bases at V and 7 bases at J, with 20 bases between. CDR3 length: 15 amino acids. CDR3 region: CASGRQQGSVEKLFF. CDR3 in DNA: TGTGCCAGCGGACGCCAACAGGGTTCGGTTGAAAAACTGTTTTTT.

In its sample, this clone was seen a few times. The chain is built from TRBV4-3 and TRBJ2-2; a weak D match, TRBD1 (6 bases). The CDR3 spans 12 residues. V was cut by 4 bases and J by 9 bases, with 9 bases left in between. Germline CDR1 LGHNA, CDR2 YSLEER. DNA of the CDR3: TGCGCCAGCAGCCTACAGGGACGGGAGCTGTTTTTT. It encodes CASSLQGRELFF.

As to this clone: The same CDR3 arises from other DNA sequences in this sample as well. The V gene is TRBV18, the J gene TRBJ1-1, with 7 bases aligning to TRBD1. The CDR3 covers 14 residues. The V and J ends lost 3 bases and 0 bases, in that order; junction bases with no gene match: 1. The germline CDR1 and CDR2 sequences are KGHSH and LQKENI. The CDR3 region is CASSPQGVNTEAFF. The CDR3 DNA reads TGTGCCAGCTCACCGCAGGGGGTGAACACTGAAGCTTTCTTT. Using reference TRBV18 and TRBJ1-1 for the parts outside the CDR3, the full variable domain is NAGVMQNPRHLVRRRGQEARLRCSPMKGHSHVYWYRQLPEEGLKFMVYLQKENIIDESGMPKERFSAEFPKEGPSILRIQQVVRGDSAAYFCASSPQGVNTEAFFGQGTRLTVV.

A few counts support this clone. The chain is built from TRBV6-1 and TRBJ2-1; weak D call: TRBD1 (6 bases). Germline CDR1 reads MNHNS; CDR2 reads SASEGT. Trimming cost V 6 bases and J 2 bases, with 14 bases left between them. The CDR3 is 15 amino acids. Here the CDR3 reads CASSAGTPPYNEQFF. CDR3 bases: TGTGCCAGCAGCGCCGGGACACCACCCTACAATGAGCAGTTCTTC.

This clone showed up just a few times. V usage is TRBV4-3 and J usage is TRBJ2-2, with D perhaps matching TRBD2 (5 bases). V was trimmed by 4 bases and J by 5 bases, leaving 5 bases between them. CDR1 is LGHNA, CDR2 YSLEER, per germline. This CDR3 has 12 residues. The CDR3, as DNA: TGCGCCAGCAGCCCGGGGACCGGGGAGCTGTTTTTT. Translating it yields CASSPGTGELFF.

The chain joins TRBV18 to TRBJ2-1, with D tentatively TRBD2 (6 bases). Germline V gene lookup returns CDR1 KGHSH and CDR2 LQKENI. CDR3 size: 14 residues. The V gene lost 1 base and the J gene lost 8 bases, with 12 bases spanning the gap. For the CDR3, the DNA is TGTGCCAGCTCACCACGGGAAGCGGGTCATGAGCAGTTCTTC. This encodes CASSPREAGHEQFF.